This paragraph covers one T cell receptor (beta chain) sequence. Its matching antigen is unknown. cDNA libraries for TRB were generated by 5' RACE incorporating UMI labels. TCRdb reanalyzed the 5' RACE reads and collapses them to one entry per CDR3 protein, without DNA. This sample's table has about 57,000 distinct CDR3 sequences. The sample is drawn from a study of CXCR3-negative and CXCR3-positive naive CD8 T cells. Study-wide findings and caveats: TRB CDR3 properties served as the basis for inferring TCR strength, and surface CD5 was comparable between naive subsets. Naive subsets were similarly diverse, while memory CD8+ repertoires were much less diverse.

Per the germline V gene, CDR1 is SGHRS and CDR2 is YFSETQ. The CDR3 runs to 15 residues. The chain couples TRBV5-1 to TRBJ2-1; the TCRdb call, TRBD1, lacks DNA for checking. Sequencing was performed on memory CD8+ T cells from blood. The sequence came from a human donor in good health. Some clones in this sample may be carry-over from other donors' samples. CDR3 amino acids: CASSLEGPTYNEQFF. Filled out from reference TRBV5-1 and TRBJ2-1, the complete variable domain reads KAGVTQTPRYLIKTRGQQVTLSCSPISGHRSVSWYQQTPGQGLQFLFEYFSETQRNKGNFPGRFSGRQFSNSRSEMNVSTLELGDSALYLCASSLEGPTYNEQFFGPGTRLTVL.